This TCR beta chain is from a study of early T cells in non-severe SARS-CoV-2 infection. Overall study: Sequencing of bulk RNA from unsorted whole blood was done, without chain pairing.

Study-wide points: Private and CD4 specificities were missed by VDJdb matching, which favored anti-spike CD8 responses.

This clonotype was counted only a few times. Its target is not known. Individual cDNA molecules received unique molecular identifiers. TCRdb passed the 5' RACE reads through MiXCR, listing each CDR3 protein once. Of over 75,000 distinct CDR3 sequences listed, about 15% are singletons. This sequence was found in an adult who was a healthcare worker with PCR-confirmed SARS-CoV-2 infection or an uninfected control (not recorded which). Material for sequencing was whole blood.

The CDR3 is CAWTSGSSYEQYF. CDR3 coding DNA: TGTGCCTGGACTAGCGGAAGCTCCTACGAGCAGTACTTC. The gene calls are TRBV30 and TRBJ2-7; TRBD2 matches at 7 bases. This CDR3 is 13 amino acids long. The J segment lost 0 bases and the V segment lost 4 bases, leaving 3 bases of the junction unmatched. Germline values: CDR1 GTSNPN, CDR2 SVGIG (reference sequence).